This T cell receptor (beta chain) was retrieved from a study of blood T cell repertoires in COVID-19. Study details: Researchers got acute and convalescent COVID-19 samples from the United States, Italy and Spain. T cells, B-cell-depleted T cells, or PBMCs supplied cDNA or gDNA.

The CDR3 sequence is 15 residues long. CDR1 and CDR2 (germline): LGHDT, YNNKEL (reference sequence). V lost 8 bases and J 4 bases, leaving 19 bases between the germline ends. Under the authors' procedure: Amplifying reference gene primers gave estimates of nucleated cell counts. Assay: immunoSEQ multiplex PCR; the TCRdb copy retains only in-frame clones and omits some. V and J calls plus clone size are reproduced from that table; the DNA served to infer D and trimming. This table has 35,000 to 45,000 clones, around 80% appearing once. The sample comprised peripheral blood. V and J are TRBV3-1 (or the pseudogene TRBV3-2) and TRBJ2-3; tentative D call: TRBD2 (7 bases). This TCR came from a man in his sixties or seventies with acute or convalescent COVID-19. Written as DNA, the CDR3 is TGTGCCAGCTCGGCGGGGGCGAGTGACGCAGATACGCAGTATTTT. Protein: CASSAGASDADTQYF.